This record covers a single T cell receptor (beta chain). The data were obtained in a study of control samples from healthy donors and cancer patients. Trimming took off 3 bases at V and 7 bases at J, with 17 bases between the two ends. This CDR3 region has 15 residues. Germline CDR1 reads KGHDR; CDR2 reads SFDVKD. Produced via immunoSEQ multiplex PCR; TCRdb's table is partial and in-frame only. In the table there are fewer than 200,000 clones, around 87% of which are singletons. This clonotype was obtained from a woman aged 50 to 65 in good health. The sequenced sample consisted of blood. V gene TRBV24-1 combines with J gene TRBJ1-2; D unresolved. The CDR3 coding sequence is TGTGCCACCAGTGATGGACTCCGGGAGCTCGGTGGCTACACCTTC. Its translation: CATSDGLRELGGYTF.